These 14 T cell receptor beta chains share one sample of origin, sequenced in a study of PD-1 blockade in classical Hodgkin lymphoma. The time point was: newly diagnosed, previously untreated cHL patient sample. The repertoire was sequenced with immunoSEQ multiplex PCR; TCRdb's copy has only in-frame clones and lacks some. The sample has fewer than 35,000 clones; 80% to 95% are singletons. The sequencing input was peripheral blood mononuclear cells (PBMCs). The receptors were gathered from a human donor with classical Hodgkin lymphoma.

The chain combines TRBV7-2 with TRBJ2-3; the match to TRBD2 covers 8 bases. The CDR3 is made up of 15 amino acids. Germline loops: CDR1 SGHTA, CDR2 FQGNSA. V lost 6 bases, J lost 0 bases, and 5 bases stayed unmatched. In nucleotides, the CDR3 is TGTGCCAGCAGACTAGCGGATTACAGCACAGATACGCAGTATTTT. Protein: CASRLADYSTDTQYF.

As for this clone: Likely a read error: the CDR3 ends without its conserved phenylalanine or tryptophan. The rearrangement joins TRBV4-1 to TRBJ2-4, with D possibly TRBD2 on 6 matching bases. Trimming took 1 base from V and 0 from J, leaving 22 bases between them. Germline CDR1 reads MGHRA; CDR2 reads YSYEKL. There are 20 residues in the CDR3. The CDR3 DNA is TGCGCCAGCAGCCAAGGCATTTTCCGAGGCGGGACCCTAGCCAAAAACATTCAGTACCTC. Protein product: CASSQGIFRGGTLAKNIQYL.

V gene TRBV19 combines with J gene TRBJ1-4; no firm D call. V lost 5 bases to trimming and J lost 8 bases, with 15 bases between them. The CDR3 is 14 amino acids. Germline V gene data show CDR1 as LNHDA and CDR2 as SQIVND (reference sequence). Here the CDR3 DNA reads TGTGCCAGTAGTTCGGCTTCTCGCCGGGAAAAACTGTTTTTT. It yields the protein CASSSASRREKLFF. The whole variable domain, filled in from reference TRBV19 and TRBJ1-4, reads DGGITQSPKYLFRKEGQNVTLSCEQNLNHDAMYWYRQDPGQGLRLIYYSQIVNDFQKGDIAEGYSVSREKKESFPLTVTSAQKNPTAFYLCASSSASRREKLFFGSGTQLSVL.

The gene calls are TRBV6-6 and TRBJ2-7, with 10 bases identical to TRBD1. CDR3 size: 14 residues. Germline values: CDR1 MNHNY, CDR2 SVGAGI (reference sequence). V lost 0 bases and J lost 12; bases outside the gene matches: 8. The CDR3 protein is CASSYSRDRGTLYF. The DNA for the CDR3 is TGTGCCAGCAGTTACTCCCGGGACAGGGGAACTCTGTACTTC.

The V call is TRBV7-9, the J call TRBJ2-5, with 10 bases identical to TRBD1. The J segment lost 5 bases and the V segment lost 1 base, leaving 4 bases of the junction unmatched. Germline V gene lookup returns CDR1 SEHNR and CDR2 FQNEAQ (reference sequence). The CDR3 covers 15 residues. The CDR3 bases are TGTGCCAGCAGCTTAGGACAGGGGGCCTGGGAGACCCAGTACTTC. As protein: CASSLGQGAWETQYF.

The chain recombines TRBV28 with TRBJ2-1, with 12 bases aligning to TRBD2. Looked up from germline, CDR1 is MDHEN and CDR2 is SYDVKM. This CDR3 has 16 amino acids. The ends lost 2 bases at V and 8 bases at J; junction bases unmatched: 7. The CDR3 DNA follows: TGTGCCAGCAGTTTAACGGCTAGCGGGAGGGATCATGAGCAGTTCTTC. Its protein is CASSLTASGRDHEQFF.

The gene calls are TRBV5-5 and TRBJ1-5; D is uncertain. V was clipped by 4 bases and J by 7 bases, with 9 bases between them. Germline V lookup: CDR1 SGHKS, CDR2 YYEKEE (reference sequence). The CDR3 runs to 12 residues. The CDR3 region has the DNA TGTGCCAGCAGCGCAGAAGGACAGCCCCAGCATTTT. Protein sequence: CASSAEGQPQHF. Using reference TRBV5-5 and TRBJ1-5 for the parts outside the CDR3, the full variable domain is DAGVTQSPTHLIKTRGQQVTLRCSPISGHKSVSWYQQVLGQGPQFIFQYYEKEERGRGNFPDRFSARQFPNYSSELNVNALLLGDSALYLCASSAEGQPQHFGDGTRLSIL.

This clone was observed once. The chain links TRBV5-4 to TRBJ1-4; D gene unclear. The ends were cut back, 0 bases at V and 2 bases at J, with 8 bases in the middle. The CDR3 loop spans 15 amino acids. CDR1 and CDR2 (germline): SGHNT, YYREEE (reference sequence). The DNA of the CDR3 is TGTGCCAGCAGCTTGGGTGGCACTACTAATGAAAAACTGTTTTTT. Protein product: CASSLGGTTNEKLFF.

The chain uses TRBV6-1 and TRBJ1-5; D unresolved. There are 14 residues in the CDR3. Germline V CDR1 and CDR2: MNHNS, SASEGT. Trimming left V 4 bases short and J 2 bases short, with 9 bases between. The CDR3 sequence is CASSGGLRNQPQHF. The CDR3 DNA reads as TGTGCCAGCAGTGGAGGGTTGCGCAATCAGCCCCAGCATTTT.

The chain combines TRBV18 with TRBJ1-1; D gene ambiguous. CDR1 KGHSH and CDR2 LQKENI come from the germline V gene. The CDR3 sequence is 14 residues long. V lost 2 bases and J lost 7, with 14 bases in between. The CDR3 coding sequence is TGTGCCAGCTCACCAGATCCGGGTCTTCATGAAGCTTTCTTT. Amino acids: CASSPDPGLHEAFF.

The V gene is TRBV5-1, the J gene TRBJ2-1; TRBD2 aligns across 8 bases. With V trimmed by 6 bases and J by 4 bases, 21 bases remained unmatched. From germline, CDR1 is SGHRS and CDR2 YFSETQ. There are 19 residues in the CDR3. The CDR3 is CASTLRWGVGRAGYNEQFF. For the CDR3, the DNA is TGCGCCAGCACCCTACGGTGGGGCGTCGGGAGGGCCGGGTACAATGAGCAGTTCTTC.

The V call is TRBV5-1, the J call TRBJ2-7; maybe TRBD2 (6 bases). The ends were cut back, 0 bases at V and 2 bases at J, with 12 bases in the middle. The CDR3 runs 15 residues. Per germline, CDR1 SGHRS and CDR2 YFSETQ. This chain's CDR3 is CASSLGNSGTYEQYF. The CDR3 bases are TGCGCCAGCAGCTTGGGTAATAGCGGTACCTACGAGCAGTACTTC.

The gene calls are TRBV30 and TRBJ2-1; D call uncertain. Deletions cut 0 bases from V and 9 bases from J, with 6 bases between. The CDR3 spans 11 residues. Germline loops: CDR1 GTSNPN, CDR2 SVGIG (reference sequence). This chain's CDR3 is CAWSVAVEQFF. The CDR3 DNA reads TGTGCCTGGAGTGTAGCCGTTGAGCAGTTCTTC.

This chain links TRBV11-2 with TRBJ2-5; 7 nucleotides line up with TRBD2. The CDR3 has 14 residues. With 5 bases clipped from V and 5 bases from J, the junction kept 8 bases outside the gene matches. Germline CDR1 SGHAT, CDR2 FQNNGV. The CDR3 here is CASSRLAPGETQYF. In DNA form, the CDR3 reads TGTGCCAGCAGCCGACTAGCTCCGGGGGAGACCCAGTACTTC.